This record concerns one T cell receptor beta chain sequence. Its target is unknown. With V trimmed by 6 bases and J by 3 bases, 1 base remained unmatched. From germline, CDR1 is MDHEN and CDR2 SYDVKM. This CDR3 is built from 13 residues. This record comes from a study of OX40 agonist ivuxolimab in advanced cancers. Overall study results and limits: Expanded peripheral T-cell antigen specificity went undetermined.

TCRdb keeps only in-frame clones here, not all; method: immunoSEQ multiplex PCR. The sample consists of tens of thousands of clones, roughly 84% of them appearing once. The V and J genes are TRBV28 and TRBJ2-4, with TRBD1 matching over 8 bases. This TCR was recovered from an adult with an advanced solid tumor such as melanoma, head and neck, liver or kidney cancer. The sample here was CD4+ or CD8+ T cells sorted from blood, taken in a trial of the OX40 agonist ivuxolimab. The CDR3 protein is CASRQGGKNIQYF. The CDR3 coding sequence is TGTGCCAGCAGACAGGGGGGCAAAAACATTCAGTACTTC.